This entry lists 23 T cell receptor beta chains sequenced from one sample in a study of T-cell memory formation after mild COVID-19. TCRdb passed the 5' RACE reads through MiXCR, listing each CDR3 protein once. The sample has 350,000 to 450,000 distinct CDR3 sequences, over 25% seen once. Material: PBMCs or a T cell subset sorted from them (not recorded which). The receptors come from an adult woman who had mild COVID-19 (a few samples of this study predate the infection). Cell type and time point are not known.

This clonotype occurred a few times. The chain recombines TRBV6-5 with TRBJ1-5; tentatively, D is TRBD1 (6 bases). Germline CDR1 MNHEY, CDR2 SVGAGI. The CDR3 has 14 amino acids. V was shortened by 6 bases and J by 4 bases, with 13 bases between the two germline ends. The CDR3, as DNA: TGTGCCAGCAGCCCGGGACACCAAAATCAGCCCCAGCATTTT. Translating gives CASSPGHQNQPQHF.

The V gene is TRBV20-1, the J gene TRBJ2-7; 9 bases map to TRBD2. V lost 1 base to trimming and J lost 4 bases; unmatched junction nucleotides: 14. Germline CDR1 and CDR2: DFQATT and SNEGSKA (reference sequence). The CDR3 contains 17 residues. CDR3 sequence reads: CSARAPISSGGIYEQYF. CDR3 DNA: TGCAGTGCTAGAGCCCCCATTAGTAGCGGGGGTATTTACGAGCAGTACTTC.

The chain is built from TRBV7-9 and TRBJ2-3, with no clear D. The CDR3 totals 14 residues. CDR1 is SEHNR and CDR2 is FQNEAQ in the germline V gene (reference sequence). Trimming took off 7 bases at V and 0 bases at J, with 11 bases between the two ends. Written as DNA, the CDR3 is TGTGCCAGCACCTGGGCCCCTAGCACAGATACGCAGTATTTT. It encodes CASTWAPSTDTQYF.

This clonotype was detected only a few times. CDR3 DNA sequence: TGTGCCAGCAGCGCCAGAGGACTAACCCCCGCGCGGTCGCTGTATTTT. It encodes CASSARGLTPARSLYF. The genes are TRBV2 and TRBJ2-3; tentative D call: TRBD2 (6 bases). Between the trimmed V and J ends, which lost 6 bases and 14 bases, there was a span of 30 bases. This CDR3 contains 16 residues. From germline, CDR1 is SNHLY and CDR2 FYNNEI. Full variable domain (remainder filled in from reference TRBV2 and TRBJ2-3): EPEVTQTPSHQVTQMGQEVILRCVPISNHLYFYWYRQILGQKVEFLVSFYNNEISEKSEIFDDQFSVERPDGSNFTLKIRSTKLEDSAMYFCASSARGLTPARSLYFGPGTRLTVL.

This chain joins TRBV20-1 and TRBJ1-5; D may be TRBD1 (5 bases). Germline CDR1 and CDR2: DFQATT and SNEGSKA (reference sequence). Trimming cost V 0 bases and J 1 base, with 10 bases left between them. The CDR3 covers 15 residues. The CDR3 sequence is CSAREWGISNQPQHF. For the CDR3, the DNA is TGCAGTGCTAGAGAGTGGGGGATAAGCAATCAGCCCCAGCATTTT.

At least ten counts were recorded for this clonotype. The chain recombines TRBV18 with TRBJ2-1; 11 bases line up with TRBD2. Germline V gene sequence: CDR1 KGHSH, CDR2 LQKENI. Losses at the gene ends were 2 bases for V and 7 bases for J; bases not matched to a gene: 4. The CDR3 length is 15 residues. CDR3 protein: CASSPTSGGRNEQFF. In DNA, the CDR3 is TGTGCCAGCTCACCAACTAGCGGGGGTCGGAATGAGCAGTTCTTC.

The CDR3 DNA is TGTGCCAGCAGTGACCCGGGACAGGGGGACTACGAGCAGTACTTC. It translates to CASSDPGQGDYEQYF. The chain recombines TRBV6-5 with TRBJ2-7; 11 nucleotides match TRBD1. The V segment lost 5 bases and the J segment 3 bases; nucleotides outside the gene matches: 6. The germline V gene has CDR1 MNHEY and CDR2 SVGAGI. CDR3 length: 15 amino acids.

This clonotype was picked up a small number of times. The chain couples TRBV12-3 or TRBV12-4 to TRBJ2-1; a weak D match, TRBD2 (5 bases). Trimming took 6 bases from V and 10 from J, leaving 13 bases between them. CDR3 length equals 12 residues. The CDR3 sequence is CASRDTRREQFF. The CDR3 DNA follows: TGTGCCAGCAGGGATACTAGGCGCGAGCAGTTCTTC.

The rearrangement links TRBV30 to TRBJ1-3, with TRBD1 matching 7 bases. Germline V lookup: CDR1 GTSNPN, CDR2 SVGIG (reference sequence). V shed 3 bases and J 0 bases; nucleotides not matched to a gene: 5. The CDR3 has 15 residues. The CDR3 region has the DNA TGTGCCTGGAGGGTGGGACAGCACTCTGGAAACACCATATATTTT. It translates to CAWRVGQHSGNTIYF.

The CDR3 coding sequence is TGCGCCAGCAGCTTCCGGGACAGGGCCTCGGATACGCAGTATTTT. This codes for CASSFRDRASDTQYF. The genes are TRBV5-1 and TRBJ2-3; 9 bases are shared with TRBD1. This CDR3 has 15 amino acids. V lost 2 bases and J lost 6; bases outside the gene matches: 7. Germline V gene data show CDR1 as SGHRS and CDR2 as YFSETQ.

The V and J genes are TRBV12-3 or TRBV12-4 and TRBJ2-1, with a possible D match to TRBD2 (6 bases). The length of the CDR3 is 15 residues. V lost 5 bases and J 2 bases, leaving 13 bases between the germline ends. The CDR3 reads CASSPGGVTYNEQFF. The CDR3 nucleotides are TGTGCCAGCAGTCCAGGAGGGGTTACCTACAATGAGCAGTTCTTC.

This clonotype has just a few counts. This chain connects TRBV5-1 to TRBJ1-2; tentative D call: TRBD1 (5 bases). V was shortened by 4 bases and J by 0 bases, with 16 bases between the two germline ends. Germline-derived CDR1 and CDR2 are SGHRS and YFSETQ. The CDR3 runs to 16 residues. The CDR3 DNA reads as TGCGCCAGCAGCCCGGAAGGAGTCAGGGCTAACTATGGCTACACCTTC. Translated, it gives CASSPEGVRANYGYTF.

This clonotype was seen more than once but under ten times. This chain joins TRBV3-1 and TRBJ2-4, with TRBD2 matching 7 bases. J gave up 8 bases and V 3 bases, and 7 bases lay outside the gene matches. There are 14 residues in the CDR3. Germline values: CDR1 LGHDT, CDR2 YNNKEL (reference sequence). CDR3 in DNA: TGTGCCAGCAGCCAGGGAGGGGACGCGGACATTCAGTACTTC. Translating it yields CASSQGGDADIQYF.

The table lists this clonotype with a few counts. This rearrangement joins TRBV5-1 to TRBJ2-7; 7 bases are shared with TRBD1. Germline V gene data show CDR1 as SGHRS and CDR2 as YFSETQ. The CDR3 contains 16 residues. J was trimmed by 2 bases and V by 3 bases; bases with no gene match: 11. The CDR3, as DNA: TGCGCCAGCAGCTCCTCGTTCGGGACAGCACCCTACGAGCAGTACTTC. It codes for CASSSSFGTAPYEQYF.

This clonotype appeared a few times. The chain uses TRBV5-1 and TRBJ2-3, with D possibly being TRBD2 (7 bases). This CDR3 has 15 amino acids. V lost 7 bases and J 3 bases, leaving 18 bases between the germline ends. CDR1 is SGHRS and CDR2 is YFSETQ in the germline V gene. The CDR3 region has the DNA TGCGCCAGCTACCCCCCGGGGGGCGGGACAGATACGCAGTATTTT. Translating it yields CASYPPGGGTDTQYF. Drawing the rest from reference TRBV5-1 and TRBJ2-3, the complete variable domain is KAGVTQTPRYLIKTRGQQVTLSCSPISGHRSVSWYQQTPGQGLQFLFEYFSETQRNKGNFPGRFSGRQFSNSRSEMNVSTLELGDSALYLCASYPPGGGTDTQYFGPGTRLTVL.

There are a few counts of this clonotype. This chain links TRBV6-6 with TRBJ2-7; 8 bases are shared with TRBD2. This CDR3 has 14 residues. Per germline, CDR1 MNHNY and CDR2 SVGAGI (reference sequence). V lost 8 bases to trimming and J lost 4 bases; unmatched junction nucleotides: 10. The DNA for the CDR3 is TGTGCCAGCGGGGGGAGCGGGAGCGAATACGAGCAGTACTTC. It encodes CASGGSGSEYEQYF.

This clonotype occurred a few times. This rearrangement joins TRBV6-5 to TRBJ1-5; D call uncertain. The CDR3 contains 14 residues. Trimming stripped 0 bases from V and 3 bases from J, with 6 bases between. The germline V gene has CDR1 MNHEY and CDR2 SVGAGI. The CDR3 DNA follows: TGTGCCAGCAGTTACTCCCGGGTCAATCAGCCCCAGCATTTT. Translated: CASSYSRVNQPQHF.

This sequence joins TRBV7-9 and TRBJ2-7; possibly TRBD1 or TRBD2 for D (5 bases each). V was clipped by 5 bases and J by 7 bases, with 12 bases between them. The CDR3 contains 12 residues. Looked up from germline, CDR1 is SEHNR and CDR2 is FQNEAQ (reference sequence). The CDR3 is CASSPGTKEQYF. The CDR3 DNA follows: TGTGCCAGCAGCCCCGGGACGAAGGAGCAGTACTTC. The whole variable domain, remainder taken from reference TRBV7-9 and TRBJ2-7, is DTGVSQNPRHKITKRGQNVTFRCDPISEHNRLYWYRQTLGQGPEFLTYFQNEAQLEKSRLLSDRFSAERPKGSFSTLEIQRTEQGDSAMYLCASSPGTKEQYFGPGTRLTVT.

This sequence joins TRBV29-1 and TRBJ2-7; no firm D call. The V gene's germline CDR1 is SQVTM and CDR2 ANQGSEA. CDR3 length equals 12 residues. V shed 7 bases and J shed 0 bases, with 10 bases lying between them. CDR3 bases: TGCAGCGCGATGATGCCCTCCTACGAGCAGTACTTC. It translates to CSAMMPSYEQYF.

The genes are TRBV19 and TRBJ1-1; D may be TRBD1 (6 bases). CDR3 size: 16 residues. Trimming left V 5 bases short and J 6 bases short, with 22 bases between. Germline V gene lookup returns CDR1 LNHDA and CDR2 SQIVND (reference sequence). The CDR3 loop is CASSWGPGSAAPEAFF. CDR3 bases: TGTGCCAGTAGTTGGGGGCCCGGGAGTGCTGCTCCTGAAGCTTTCTTT.

This clonotype has a handful of counts. The V gene is TRBV9, the J gene TRBJ2-2; 8 bases map to TRBD2. The CDR3 runs to 15 residues. Per germline, CDR1 SGDLS and CDR2 YYNGEE. The ends lost 3 bases at V and 5 bases at J; junction bases unmatched: 6. In nucleotides, the CDR3 is TGTGCCAGCAGCGCGGGACTAGAAAGGACCGGGGAGCTGTTTTTT. Protein: CASSAGLERTGELFF.

The V and J genes are TRBV30 and TRBJ2-1; D not resolved. Germline CDR1 and CDR2: GTSNPN and SVGIG (reference sequence). Trimming cost V 6 bases and J 10 bases, with 16 bases left between them. This CDR3 comprises 12 residues. The CDR3 is CACRADHFEQFF. The CDR3 bases are TGTGCCTGCCGGGCCGATCATTTCGAGCAGTTCTTC.

The chain recombines TRBV7-2 with TRBJ2-3; D unclear. The length of the CDR3 is 16 residues. Trimming stripped 1 base from V and 0 bases from J, with 11 bases between. Germline V gene data show CDR1 as SGHTA and CDR2 as FQGNSA. DNA of the CDR3: TGTGCCAGCAGCTTAGGGCTACCCCGTAGCACAGATACGCAGTATTTT. It encodes CASSLGLPRSTDTQYF.